This TCR beta chain was identified in a study of control samples from healthy donors and cancer patients (dated by TCRdb to about 2020). Library construction relied on the immunoSEQ multiplex PCR assay. This is the immuneACCESS table as TCRdb keeps it, with only in-frame sequences that have V and J called. A part of the clones is gone; compared with another copy, unresolved V genes explain less than half, and the rest is unexplained. The sample table contains more than 90,000 clones; only one count was recorded for roughly 89% of them. About 7.8% of the sample goes to the ten largest clones. Reading the germline V gene (reference sequence) gives CDR1 LNHDA and CDR2 SQIVND. The CDR3 runs 14 amino acids, cysteine and phenylalanine included. The read is trimmed to its CDR3 DNA, 42 bases read in frame from base 1. V is shortened by 5 bases, J by 5 bases, and the region joining them spans 15 bases. As for this clone: Its target antigen remains unknown. Base-call qualities are not available, and no considerably larger clone is one nucleotide away.

The material sequenced was blood. The sequence came from a young man in good health. Recombination connected TRBV19 to TRBJ2-5; the best D guess is TRBD1, with 5 bases matching. The DNA reads as follows: TGTGCCAGTAGTGGCAGGGATTTCCGGGAGACCCAGTACTTC. This is translated as CASSGRDFRETQYF.